This T cell receptor beta chain was profiled in a study of cytomegalovirus exposure and HLA in healthy donors. The study ran its PCR with 60 Vbeta and 13 Jbeta primers. This table comes from immunoSEQ multiplex PCR, and its TCRdb copy is limited to in-frame clones, with some not included. This table has some 180,000 clones, around 76% appearing once. V lost 6 bases and J lost 2; bases outside the gene matches: 7. The length of the CDR3 is 16 residues. In germline, CDR1 is MDHEN, CDR2 SYDVKM. This receptor was identified in a man aged 40-55 years in good health and CMV-seronegative. The sequenced sample was PBMCs. The chain employs TRBV28 and TRBJ2-2; 9 nucleotides line up with TRBD1. This CDR3 reads CASSRQGGGNTGELFF. Here the CDR3 DNA reads TGTGCCAGCAGCCGACAGGGGGGAGGCAACACCGGGGAGCTGTTTTTT.